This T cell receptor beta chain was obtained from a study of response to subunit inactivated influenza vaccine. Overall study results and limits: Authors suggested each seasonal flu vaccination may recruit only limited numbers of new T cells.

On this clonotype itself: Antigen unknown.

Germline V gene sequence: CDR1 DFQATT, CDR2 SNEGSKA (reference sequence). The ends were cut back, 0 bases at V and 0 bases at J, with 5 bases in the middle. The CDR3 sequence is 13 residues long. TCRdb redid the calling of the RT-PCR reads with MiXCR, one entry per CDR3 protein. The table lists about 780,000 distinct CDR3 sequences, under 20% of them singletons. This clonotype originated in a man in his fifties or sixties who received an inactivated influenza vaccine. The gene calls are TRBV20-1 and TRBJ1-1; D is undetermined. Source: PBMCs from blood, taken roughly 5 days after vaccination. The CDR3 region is CSARDGVNTEAFF. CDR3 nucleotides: TGCAGTGCTAGAGATGGGGTGAACACTGAAGCTTTCTTT.